One sample yielded the 10 T cell receptor beta chains listed below, sequenced in a study of T cells and Merkel cell carcinoma outcomes. Some clones are missing from TCRdb's copy, which holds only in-frame ones; the method was immunoSEQ multiplex PCR. The sample has approximately 20,000 clones; almost 85% are singletons. Material for sequencing was tumor tissue from Merkel cell carcinoma. These receptors originate from a human donor with Merkel cell carcinoma.

The sample holds a few counts of this clone. The chain links TRBV19 to TRBJ1-4; the D is unclear. V was clipped by 3 bases and J by 8 bases, with 13 bases between them. The CDR3 is 14 residues long. Per germline, CDR1 LNHDA and CDR2 SQIVND (reference sequence). The CDR3 loop is CASSMVAKAEKLFF. DNA of the CDR3: TGTGCCAGTAGTATGGTAGCGAAGGCGGAAAAACTGTTTTTT.

This sequence joins TRBV7-3 and TRBJ2-1; D might be TRBD2 (6 bases). Between the trimmed V and J ends, which lost 4 bases and 7 bases, there was a span of 20 bases. This CDR3 is 16 amino acids long. Germline V CDR1 and CDR2: SGHTA, FQGTGA. The CDR3 reads CASSSKTRGEINEQFF. The CDR3, as DNA: TGTGCCAGCAGCTCAAAGACTAGAGGGGAGATAAATGAGCAGTTCTTC.

The rearrangement links TRBV4-1 to TRBJ1-2; TRBD1 matches at 7 bases. Germline CDR1 is MGHRA and CDR2 is YSYEKL. V was clipped by 6 bases and J by 8 bases; unmatched bases: 9. The CDR3 runs 13 residues. DNA for the CDR3: TGCGCCAGCAGTAGGACAGGTCGGCGGGGCTACACCTTC. Translating gives CASSRTGRRGYTF.

V is TRBV9 and J is TRBJ2-6, with 12 bases lining up with TRBD2. Germline CDR1 reads SGDLS; CDR2 reads YYNGEE. CDR3 size: 21 residues. The ends lost 0 bases at V and 2 bases at J; junction bases unmatched: 12. CDR3 loop: CASSVESSGRDVIAGANVLTF. CDR3 bases: TGTGCCAGCAGCGTAGAGTCTAGCGGGAGGGATGTTATAGCTGGGGCCAACGTCCTGACTTTC.

The genes are TRBV28 and TRBJ2-3; D is possibly TRBD1 (5 bases). This CDR3 spans 13 amino acids. Trimming took 3 bases from V and 14 from J, leaving 18 bases between them. The germline gives CDR1 MDHEN, CDR2 SYDVKM. DNA for the CDR3: TGTGCCAGCAGTTTGATAGGGGCGCCCCGCGGGTATTTT. Translation gives CASSLIGAPRGYF.

On this clone: The junction does not match germline at one end; this may be a read error. This rearrangement joins TRBV14 to TRBJ1-1; unclear D gene. CDR1 is SGHDN, CDR2 FVKESK, per germline. This CDR3 is 13 amino acids long. The CDR3, as DNA: TGTGCCAGCAGCCAAGAATCGGGTCCTGAAACTTTCTTT. Protein sequence: CASSQESGPETFF. The full variable domain, with the rest looked up from reference TRBV14 and TRBJ1-1, is EAGVTQFPSHSVIEKGQTVTLRCDPISGHDNLYWYRRVMGKEIKFLLHFVKESKQDESGMPNNRFLAERTGGTYSTLKVQPAELEDSGVYFCASSQESGPETFFGQGTRLTVV.

With respect to this clone: Germline is not matched at one junction end, which may reflect a read error. The gene calls are TRBV18 and TRBJ1-1; D is possibly TRBD1 (6 bases). Germline CDR1 reads KGHSH; CDR2 reads LQKENI. The CDR3 runs 14 residues. The CDR3 region is CTSSPPRLRGEAFF. DNA for the CDR3: TGTACCAGCTCACCACCGAGGCTCAGGGGAGAAGCTTTCTTT.

V is TRBV6-5 and J is TRBJ1-1; maybe TRBD1 (5 bases). CDR3 length equals 13 residues. CDR1 MNHEY and CDR2 SVGAGI come from the germline V gene. Trimming took 5 bases from V and 1 from J, leaving 8 bases between them. The CDR3 spells CASSRDGNTEAFF. The CDR3 region has the DNA TGTGCCAGCAGTAGGGACGGGAACACTGAAGCTTTCTTT.

The V and J genes are TRBV6-1 and TRBJ1-1; D might be TRBD1 (6 bases). From germline, CDR1 is MNHNS and CDR2 SASEGT. The CDR3 covers 15 residues. Deletions cut 4 bases from V and 4 bases from J, with 16 bases between. The CDR3 bases are TGTGCCAGCAGTGGGGGGGCGGGGGTAGTCACTGAAGCTTTCTTT. It specifies CASSGGAGVVTEAFF.

This chain joins TRBV10-2 and TRBJ2-7; D perhaps matches TRBD1 (7 bases). The CDR3 runs to 12 residues. V shed 8 bases and J shed 6 bases, with 14 bases lying between them. Germline V gene sequence: CDR1 WSHSY, CDR2 SAAADI. The DNA for the CDR3 is TGCGCCAGCTCAGGGGGGCCGGCCGAGCAGTACTTC. Protein product: CASSGGPAEQYF.